The present TCR beta chain was sequenced within a study of blood T cell repertoires in COVID-19. Study context: The samples span acute and convalescent COVID-19 from the United States, Italy and Spain. Sources were T cells, B-cell-depleted T cells, or PBMCs; the material itself was cDNA or gDNA.

In assigning cohorts, the study relied on participant-reported clinical history. In the original workflow: Counts of nucleated cells, estimated from reference gene primer amplification, were obtained. Sequenced by immunoSEQ multiplex PCR; TCRdb stores in-frame clones only, minus some. Clone size and the V and J calls come from that table; the DNA yielded D and trimming. The table lists 300,000 to 350,000 clones, 90% of them singletons. CDR3 length: 13 residues. Germline V gene lookup returns CDR1 LGHDT and CDR2 YNNKEL (reference sequence). Trimming took off 2 bases at V and 9 bases at J, with 11 bases between the two ends.

Sequencing was done on a sample of PBMCs or T cells enriched from blood (not recorded which). The chain is built from TRBV3-1 (or the pseudogene TRBV3-2) and TRBJ2-1; perhaps TRBD1 as D (6 bases). This TCR came from a woman aged 18-30 years with acute COVID-19. The CDR3 nucleotides read TGTGCCAGCAGCCAACTCAGGGGTACTGAGCAGTTCTTC. Its protein is CASSQLRGTEQFF.